The rows below give T cell receptor beta chains drawn from one sample of a study of blood T cell repertoires in COVID-19. The method was immunoSEQ multiplex PCR; TCRdb's version includes in-frame clones alone and lacks a portion of them. The data contain 250,000 to 400,000 clones, about 91% of them seen just once; the ten biggest clones take up 1.5% to 2%. Sequencing was performed on peripheral blood. These receptors were collected from a young woman with COVID-19, enrolled during active disease. Both conserved end residues are part of each CDR3. The D gene is left open where the match is weak. A clone size is listed for some rows: how often the clone was seen (once, few, many), or a class if it is expanded.

>once|TRBJ1-5|.|13|TRBV24-1
TGTGCCACCAGTGTGACAGGAAATCAGCCCCAGCATTTT
CATSVTGNQPQHF
>.|TRBJ2-5|TRBD2|16|TRBV9
TGTGCCAGCAGCCCGGTACGGGGGGAGTCGGCGGAGACCCAGTACTTC
CASSPVRGESAETQYF
>once|TRBJ2-7|TRBD1|15|TRBV7-8
TGTGCCAGCAGCCCCGGCGGGACAGGATCCCGCGAGCAGTACTTC
CASSPGGTGSREQYF
>.|TRBJ2-5|.|15|TRBV5-1
TGCGCCAGCAGCTTGCAGCGCAGGGGTGAAGGGACCCAGTACTTC
CASSLQRRGEGTQYF
>once|TRBJ1-2|.|12|TRBV29-1
TGCAGCGTCCCATCTAGACAGGCTGGCTACACCTTC
CSVPSRQAGYTF
>once|TRBJ2-5|TRBD2|14|TRBV28
TGTGCCAGCAGTGCTCCATGGGGAGGGGAGACCCAGTACTTC
CASSAPWGGETQYF
>.|TRBJ2-7|.|15|TRBV4-2
TGTGCCAGCAGCCAAGTAGGGTGGGGGGAGGTGTTGCAGTACTTC
CASSQVGWGEVLQYF
>.|TRBJ1-5|.|18|TRBV14
TGTGCCAGCAGCCCCCACGGTGGGAGGGTTCATAGCAATCAGCCCCAGCATTTT
CASSPHGGRVHSNQPQHF
>.|TRBJ1-4|.|15|TRBV6-5
TGTGCCAGCAGCCGGCGAGGGACAACTAATGAAAAACTGTTTTTT
CASSRRGTTNEKLFF
>.|TRBJ2-2|TRBD2|15|TRBV7-3
TGTGCCAGCAGCTTTAGCGGGGTGAACACCGGGGAGCTGTTTTTT
CASSFSGVNTGELFF
>.|TRBJ1-6|.|14|TRBV6-5
TGTGCCAGCAGTCCGATTTCCAGGAATTCACCCCTCCACTTT
CASSPISRNSPLHF
>.|TRBJ2-3|.|15|TRBV5-4
TGTGCCAGCAGTTCGCAGCGTGTAGGAGCAGATACGCAGTATTTT
CASSSQRVGADTQYF
>.|TRBJ2-3|TRBD2|16|TRBV10-3
TGTGCCATCAGCTTAGGACTAGCGGGGGTGACAGATACGCAGTATTTT
CAISLGLAGVTDTQYF
>.|TRBJ1-1|.|15|TRBV15
TGTGCCACCGGTAGGCGGGGAGAGGGGAACACTGAAGCTTTCTTT
CATGRRGEGNTEAFF
>.|TRBJ2-2|TRBD1|17|TRBV18
TGTGCCAGCTCACCACCTCCCTCAGGGGGCAACACCGGGGAGCTGTTTTTT
CASSPPPSGGNTGELFF
>.|TRBJ1-1|.|14|TRBV5-1
TGCGCCAGCAGCTTGGAGAACTTCAACACTGAAGCTTTCTTT
CASSLENFNTEAFF
>.|TRBJ1-2|.|15|TRBV2
TGTGCCAGCAGTGAATTTCGAGGGGAGGGCTATGGCTACACCTTC
CASSEFRGEGYGYTF
>.|TRBJ2-3|TRBD2|14|TRBV2
TGTGCCAGCAGAACTAGCGGGGGTAGAGATACGCAGTATTTT
CASRTSGGRDTQYF
>.|TRBJ1-2|TRBD1|14|TRBV28
TGTGCCAGCAGTTCCTGGAGGACAGGGGCTGGCTACACCTTC
CASSSWRTGAGYTF
>.|TRBJ2-3|TRBD2|15|TRBV11-3
TGTGCCAGCAGTCTTACTAGCGGGGGCACAGATACGCAGTATTTT
CASSLTSGGTDTQYF
>.|TRBJ2-3|TRBD2|17|TRBV4-3
TGCGCCAGCAGCCAAGGACTAGCGGGGTCCCTCACAGATACGCAGTATTTT
CASSQGLAGSLTDTQYF
>once|TRBJ2-3|.|15|TRBV5-4
TGTGCCAGCAGCTTGTGGCTGGGGGGTGTGGATACGCAGTATTTT
CASSLWLGGVDTQYF
>.|TRBJ2-2|.|15|TRBV5-1
TGCGCCAGCAGCTTGCCGGCCACAGGGTCCGGGGAGCTGTTTTTT
CASSLPATGSGELFF
>.|TRBJ2-3|.|11|TRBV13
TGTGCCAGCAGCACAGGAGATACGCAGTATTTT
CASSTGDTQYF